These 4 T cell receptor beta chains share one sample of origin, sequenced in a study of control samples from healthy donors and cancer patients. Using immunoSEQ multiplex PCR, the repertoire was profiled, and TCRdb retains in-frame clones only, with some absent. This sample has 95,000 to 150,000 clones, with approximately 87% found just once. Sequences were obtained from blood. These receptors originate from a man in his thirties or forties in good health.

The chain carries TRBV11-3 and TRBJ2-7; TRBD1 might be the D (6 bases). The length of the CDR3 is 14 residues. The germline CDR1 and CDR2 sequences are SGHNT and YENEEA. The V end was cut by 1 base, the J end by 6 bases, with 13 bases between. The CDR3 is CASSLGQAFVEQYF. CDR3 nucleotide sequence: TGTGCCAGCAGCTTAGGACAGGCTTTCGTCGAGCAGTACTTC.

The CDR3, as DNA: TGTGCCAGCAGCTCTCGGAGAGGAACGTATCAGCCCCAGCATTTT. Translation gives CASSSRRGTYQPQHF. J is TRBJ1-5 and V is TRBV21-1. TRBV21-1 is a recognized pseudogene. This CDR3 region has 15 residues.

The chain recombines TRBV5-4 with TRBJ1-5; 9 nucleotides line up with TRBD1. The CDR3 has 14 amino acids. The junction had 4 bases not matched to a gene; V was cut back by 5 bases and J by 4 bases. Germline V gene data show CDR1 as SGHNT and CDR2 as YYREEE (reference sequence). The CDR3 nucleotides read TGTGCCAGCAGTACAGGGGGCGGAAATCAGCCCCAGCATTTT. It codes for CASSTGGGNQPQHF.

The chain has TRBV11-2 and TRBJ2-2, with 7 nucleotides matching TRBD1. V was pared by 2 bases and J by 0 bases, with 0 bases of the junction left unmatched. The CDR3 is 15 amino acids. Germline V CDR1 and CDR2: SGHAT, FQNNGV. CDR3 region: CASSLTGANTGELFF. CDR3 nucleotide sequence: TGTGCCAGCAGCTTAACAGGGGCGAACACCGGGGAGCTGTTTTTT.